This passage covers 5 T cell receptor beta chains from one sample sequenced in a study of neurological immune-mediated disorders. TCRdb passed the 5' RACE reads through MiXCR, listing each CDR3 protein once. This table holds some 57,000 distinct CDR3 sequences, more than 3% found once. Sequenced material: PBMCs. The receptor source for this set is a woman aged 60-75 years with multiple sclerosis.

There are many counts of this clonotype. The V gene is TRBV10-3, the J gene TRBJ2-3; 9 bases match TRBD2. With 7 bases clipped from V and 2 bases from J, the junction kept 10 bases outside the gene matches. Germline V gene sequence: CDR1 ENHRY, CDR2 SYGVKD. The CDR3 runs to 16 residues. The CDR3, as DNA: TGTGCCATCAAGAAGCTAGCGGGGTCGTTCACAGATACGCAGTATTTT. Translating gives CAIKKLAGSFTDTQYF.

About this clonotype itself: The junction and the germline gene differ at one end; a read error may be behind it. The rearrangement links TRBV20-1 to TRBJ2-7; perhaps TRBD2 as D (5 bases). Germline V gene sequence: CDR1 DFQATT, CDR2 SNEGSKA (reference sequence). The CDR3 is 14 residues long. The CDR3 DNA is TGCAGTGCTCAGCGTTCTGTCGGCTCGAGGGAGCAATACTTC. Its translation: CSAQRSVGSREQYF.

This clonotype came up many times. The chain uses TRBV20-1 and TRBJ1-2; D possibly corresponds to TRBD1 (5 bases). Trimming shortened V by 1 base and J by 2 bases, and 8 bases separated the two germline ends. The germline V gene encodes CDR1 DFQATT and CDR2 SNEGSKA (reference sequence). This CDR3 has 13 residues. The CDR3 nucleotides are TGCAGTGCTAGAGCGGCAGGGAACTATGGCTACACCTTC. It yields the protein CSARAAGNYGYTF.

This clonotype was seen ten or more times. The chain links TRBV20-1 to TRBJ2-1; D might be TRBD2 (5 bases). In germline, CDR1 is DFQATT, CDR2 SNEGSKA (reference sequence). V lost 4 bases, J lost 5 bases, and 9 bases lay in between. The CDR3 runs 12 residues. DNA for the CDR3: TGCAGTGCTAAGCGGCCAAACAATGAGCAGTTCTTC. Protein sequence: CSAKRPNNEQFF.

As DNA, the CDR3 is TGTGCCAGCAGCCGACCGGGACAGGGAACTCGGGCTTTCTTT. Its protein is CASSRPGQGTRAFF. The V call is TRBV6-2 or TRBV6-3, the J call TRBJ1-1, with 9 bases matching TRBD1. The V segment lost 6 bases and the J segment 11 bases; nucleotides outside the gene matches: 13. The CDR3 covers 14 residues. The germline CDR1 and CDR2 sequences are MNHEY and SVGEGT.